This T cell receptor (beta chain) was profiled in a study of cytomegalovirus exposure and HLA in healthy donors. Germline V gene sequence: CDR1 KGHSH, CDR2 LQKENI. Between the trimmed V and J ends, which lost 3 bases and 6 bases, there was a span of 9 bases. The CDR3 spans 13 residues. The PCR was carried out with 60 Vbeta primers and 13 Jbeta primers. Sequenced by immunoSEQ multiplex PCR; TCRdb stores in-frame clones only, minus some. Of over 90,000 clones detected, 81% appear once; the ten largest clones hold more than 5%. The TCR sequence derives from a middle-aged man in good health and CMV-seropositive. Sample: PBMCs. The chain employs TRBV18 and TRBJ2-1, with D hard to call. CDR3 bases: TGTGCCAGCTCACCTACAGAGTTCAATGAGCAGTTCTTC. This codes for CASSPTEFNEQFF.